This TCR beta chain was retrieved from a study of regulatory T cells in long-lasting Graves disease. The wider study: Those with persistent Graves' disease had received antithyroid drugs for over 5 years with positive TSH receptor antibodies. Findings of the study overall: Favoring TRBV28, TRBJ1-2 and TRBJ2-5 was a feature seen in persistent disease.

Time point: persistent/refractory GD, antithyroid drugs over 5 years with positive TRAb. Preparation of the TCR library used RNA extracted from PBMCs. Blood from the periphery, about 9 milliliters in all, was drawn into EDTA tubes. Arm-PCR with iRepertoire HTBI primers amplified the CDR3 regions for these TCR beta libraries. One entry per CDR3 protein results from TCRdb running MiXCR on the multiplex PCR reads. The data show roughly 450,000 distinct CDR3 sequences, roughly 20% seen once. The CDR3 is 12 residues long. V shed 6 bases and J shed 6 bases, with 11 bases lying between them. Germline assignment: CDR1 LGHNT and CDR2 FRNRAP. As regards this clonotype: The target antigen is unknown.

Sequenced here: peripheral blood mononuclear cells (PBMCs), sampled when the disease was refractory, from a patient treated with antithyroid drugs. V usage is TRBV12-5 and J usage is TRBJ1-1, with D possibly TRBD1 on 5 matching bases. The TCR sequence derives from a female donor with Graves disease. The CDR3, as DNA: TGTGCTAGTGGCCTGTCCAGGGCTGAAGCTTTCTTT. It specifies CASGLSRAEAFF.